Each of the 23 T cell receptor beta chains below was sequenced from the same sample in a study of T cells in Graves' hyperthyroidism and ophthalmopathy. The CDR3 regions of TCR beta were amplified from RNA transcripts. Carried out on the TCR CDR3, a first-round RT-PCR used the HTBI primer set. TCRdb re-called the multiplex PCR reads through MiXCR, storing one row per CDR3 protein. Found here are roughly 360,000 distinct CDR3 sequences, around an eighth of them singletons; the top ten hold about 20%. The sequenced material came from blood. The receptors were gathered from a man aged 25-40 years with Graves' hyperthyroidism that later progressed to Graves' ophthalmopathy.

This clonotype was recorded a few times. CDR3 in DNA: TGTGCCAGCAGCTTGTATTCGGGCCGTCGGTATGGCTACACCTTC. Translating it yields CASSLYSGRRYGYTF. The chain combines TRBV5-6 with TRBJ1-2; no definite D call. Trimming took off 1 base at V and 5 bases at J, with 15 bases between the two ends. From germline, CDR1 is SGHDT and CDR2 YYEEEE. The CDR3 spans 15 residues.

In this sample, this clonotype turned up a few times. The J gene is TRBJ1-6, the V gene TRBV20-1, with 8 positions matching TRBD1. CDR1 is DFQATT and CDR2 is SNEGSKA in the germline V gene (reference sequence). The CDR3 loop spans 12 amino acids. The junction had 8 bases not matched to a gene; V was cut back by 6 bases and J by 13 bases. The CDR3 sequence: CSAKDRVGPLHF. The CDR3 DNA reads as TGCAGTGCCAAGGACAGGGTAGGTCCCCTCCACTTT.

This clonotype occurred a few times. The J gene is TRBJ1-1, the V gene TRBV10-3; D unresolved. The germline V gene encodes CDR1 ENHRY and CDR2 SYGVKD. The CDR3 runs 11 residues. V was cut by 6 bases and J by 9 bases, with 11 bases left in between. The CDR3 bases are TGTGCCATCAGCGGCGGGAGCAAAGCTTTCTTT. Amino acids: CAISGGSKAFF.

Points on this clonotype: A much larger clone sits a single nucleotide away, making a read error possible. The V and J genes are TRBV6-2 or TRBV6-3 and TRBJ2-5, with 7 bases identical to TRBD1. The junction had 8 bases not matched to a gene; V was cut back by 5 bases and J by 5 bases. The CDR3 sequence is 14 residues long. Germline V gene data show CDR1 as MNHEY and CDR2 as SVGEGT. DNA of the CDR3: TGTGCCAGCAGTGTCGAACAGGGGACGGAGACCCAGTACTTC. Amino acids: CASSVEQGTETQYF.

There are many counts of this clonotype. This CDR3 reads CASSRGGGQYF. CDR3 in DNA: TGTGCCAGCAGTCGGGGAGGAGGGCAGTACTTC. V usage is TRBV11-2 and J usage is TRBJ2-7, with a tentative D call TRBD2 (6 bases). CDR3 length: 11 residues. Germline assignment: CDR1 SGHAT and CDR2 FQNNGV. V was cut by 6 bases and J by 9 bases, with 12 bases left in between.

A few counts support this clonotype. The chain is built from TRBV20-1 and TRBJ1-2; D perhaps matches TRBD1 (6 bases). Trimming pared 0 bases from V and 8 bases from J, leaving 13 bases between. This CDR3 region has 13 residues. The germline gives CDR1 DFQATT, CDR2 SNEGSKA (reference sequence). The CDR3 loop is CSAREEQGYGYTF. CDR3 in DNA: TGCAGTGCTAGAGAGGAACAGGGTTACGGCTACACCTTC.

In its sample, this clonotype was seen a few times. The chain combines TRBV6-1 with TRBJ1-2; perhaps TRBD1 as D (5 bases). Germline V gene sequence: CDR1 MNHNS, CDR2 SASEGT. The CDR3 covers 15 residues. The V and J ends lost 3 bases and 4 bases respectively, with 15 bases between them. This CDR3 is CASSDTRQSIYGYTF. DNA of the CDR3: TGTGCCAGCAGTGATACGAGACAGAGCATCTATGGCTACACCTTC.

The V gene is TRBV5-5, the J gene TRBJ2-1; no firm D call. The germline V gene encodes CDR1 SGHKS and CDR2 YYEKEE (reference sequence). V lost 0 bases to trimming and J lost 9 bases, with 13 bases between them. The CDR3 runs 14 residues. Here the CDR3 DNA reads TGTGCCAGCAGCTTGGAAGGCCTACGAGGTGAGCAGTTCTTC. It codes for CASSLEGLRGEQFF.

This clonotype was detected a few times. The CDR3: CASSLDQGAGYGYTF. CDR3 DNA: TGTGCCAGCAGCTTGGATCAGGGGGCGGGGTATGGCTACACCTTC. The chain carries TRBV5-4 and TRBJ1-2, with TRBD1 matching over 8 bases. The ends lost 0 bases at V and 5 bases at J; junction bases unmatched: 6. The CDR3 extends over 15 amino acids. From germline, CDR1 is SGHNT and CDR2 YYREEE (reference sequence).

This clonotype was counted at least ten times. The chain recombines TRBV30 with TRBJ1-2, with D uncertain. V was trimmed by 5 bases and J by 9 bases, leaving 13 bases between them. The CDR3 consists of 11 residues. From germline, CDR1 is GTSNPN and CDR2 SVGIG (reference sequence). In nucleotides, the CDR3 is TGTGCCTGGGGAGGGTTTCTACGCTACACCTTC. It yields the protein CAWGGFLRYTF. Complete variable domain (other parts from reference TRBV30 and TRBJ1-2): SQTIHQWPATLVQPVGSPLSLECTVEGTSNPNLYWYRQAAGRGLQLLFYSVGIGQISSEVPQNLSASRPQDRQFILSSKKLLLSDSGFYLCAWGGFLRYTFGSGTRLTVV.

The chain joins TRBV20-1 to TRBJ2-1, with TRBD1 matching 9 bases. CDR1 and CDR2 (germline): DFQATT, SNEGSKA (reference sequence). V lost 6 bases, J lost 6 bases, and 9 bases stayed unmatched. This CDR3 comprises 14 residues. The CDR3 nucleotides are TGCAGTGCAAGACAGGGGGAAGGCGTCAATGAGCAGTTCTTC. Its translation: CSARQGEGVNEQFF.

This clonotype appeared many times. The rearrangement links TRBV7-9 to TRBJ2-7; TRBD1 aligns across 8 bases. Germline V gives CDR1 SEHNR, CDR2 FQNEAQ (reference sequence). V dropped 5 bases and J dropped 2; count of bases not matched to a gene: 20. The CDR3 length is 19 residues. The CDR3 DNA is TGTGCCAGCAGCCAAAGGGTTGGCAGGGGGCGAACAACAACCTACGAGCAGTACTTC. Translating it yields CASSQRVGRGRTTTYEQYF.

At least ten counts were recorded for this clonotype. The V and J genes are TRBV5-8 and TRBJ1-5, with no clear D. Germline CDR1 and CDR2: SGHTS and YDEGEE. The CDR3 sequence is 18 residues long. V was trimmed by 0 bases and J by 1 base, leaving 17 bases between them. The CDR3 nucleotides are TGTGCCAGCAGCTTGGAGGGTCCTGTCGGGTCAAGCAATCAGCCCCAGCATTTT. Its protein product is CASSLEGPVGSSNQPQHF.

A few counts support this clonotype. The rearrangement uses TRBV29-1 and TRBJ1-2, with unresolved D. CDR3 length equals 14 residues. Germline values: CDR1 SQVTM, CDR2 ANQGSEA. Trimming removed 2 bases at V and 4 bases at J, with 14 bases between. In DNA form, the CDR3 reads TGCAGCGTTGAAACTTTGGGTCGCGGCTATGGCTACACCTTC. This sequence encodes CSVETLGRGYGYTF.

There are many counts of this clonotype. The chain joins TRBV20-1 to TRBJ1-1, with D possibly TRBD1 on 6 matching bases. CDR3 length: 11 amino acids. Trimming removed 3 bases from V and 10 bases from J, with 12 bases in between. Germline V lookup: CDR1 DFQATT, CDR2 SNEGSKA (reference sequence). CDR3 in amino acids: CSARFGGRAFF. As DNA, the CDR3 is TGCAGTGCTAGGTTCGGGGGCAGAGCTTTCTTT.

As regards this clonotype: One base away lies a much larger clone, so this may be a sequencing read error. The V call is TRBV5-1, the J call TRBJ2-7, with D perhaps TRBD1 or TRBD2 (7 bases each). Germline V lookup: CDR1 SGHRS, CDR2 YFSETQ. The length of the CDR3 is 13 residues. This CDR3 is CASRAGTDYEEYF. CDR3 in DNA: TGCGCCAGCAGAGCGGGGACAGACTACGAGGAGTACTTC.

This clonotype was recorded a few times. This chain links TRBV6-6 with TRBJ1-1, with D possibly matching TRBD1 (6 bases). V was shortened by 0 bases and J by 1 base, with 9 bases between the two germline ends. The CDR3 has 15 amino acids. Germline CDR1 is MNHNY and CDR2 is SVGAGI (reference sequence). CDR3 amino acids: CASSYSAGANTEAFF. DNA of the CDR3: TGTGCCAGCAGTTACTCAGCGGGGGCGAACACTGAAGCTTTCTTT.

The chain combines TRBV9 with TRBJ2-5; the match to TRBD2 covers 7 bases. The CDR3 has 15 amino acids. The V and J ends lost 3 bases and 4 bases, in that order; junction bases with no gene match: 9. Germline values: CDR1 SGDLS, CDR2 YYNGEE. The CDR3 sequence: CASSERAGVGETQYF. For the CDR3, the DNA is TGTGCCAGCAGCGAGCGGGCGGGGGTGGGAGAGACCCAGTACTTC.

The chain recombines TRBV19 with TRBJ1-1; D perhaps matches TRBD1 (6 bases). Germline values: CDR1 LNHDA, CDR2 SQIVND (reference sequence). This CDR3 is 16 amino acids long. Trimming shortened V by 1 base and J by 2 bases, and 14 bases separated the two germline ends. The CDR3, as DNA: TGTGCCAGTAGTATAGGGGGGGGGGGGGCCAACACTGAAGCTTTCTTT. Residues: CASSIGGGGANTEAFF. The full variable domain, its missing parts supplied by reference TRBV19 and TRBJ1-1, is DGGITQSPKYLFRKEGQNVTLSCEQNLNHDAMYWYRQDPGQGLRLIYYSQIVNDFQKGDIAEGYSVSREKKESFPLTVTSAQKNPTAFYLCASSIGGGGANTEAFFGQGTRLTVV.

This clonotype was seen ten or more times. The gene calls are TRBV5-1 and TRBJ1-3; the D gene is possibly TRBD1 (6 bases). Trimming took off 2 bases at V and 4 bases at J, with 13 bases between the two ends. The CDR3 sequence is 15 residues long. Looked up from germline, CDR1 is SGHRS and CDR2 is YFSETQ. The CDR3 sequence is CASSFLWGPGNTIYF. Written as DNA, the CDR3 is TGCGCCAGCAGCTTCCTCTGGGGGCCAGGAAACACCATATATTTT.

This clonotype turned up a few times. This rearrangement joins TRBV11-2 to TRBJ1-6; 7 positions agree with TRBD1. This CDR3 region has 11 residues. The J segment lost 14 bases and the V segment lost 5 bases, leaving 3 bases of the junction unmatched. Germline V gives CDR1 SGHAT, CDR2 FQNNGV. The CDR3 protein is CASSLGTALHF. Written as DNA, the CDR3 is TGTGCCAGCAGCCTTGGGACAGCCCTCCACTTT.

This clonotype was counted only a few times. The chain recombines TRBV19 with TRBJ2-3; 9 bases match TRBD1. V lost 4 bases and J lost 3; bases outside the gene matches: 8. Germline-derived CDR1 and CDR2 are LNHDA and SQIVND (reference sequence). The CDR3 consists of 16 residues. The CDR3 loop reads CASSTYRGRKTDTQYF. Here the CDR3 DNA reads TGTGCCAGTAGTACTTACAGGGGGCGGAAGACAGATACGCAGTATTTT.

Ten or more counts support this clonotype. The chain uses TRBV2 and TRBJ2-2, with TRBD2 as a possible D gene (5 bases). There are 14 residues in the CDR3. CDR1 is SNHLY and CDR2 is FYNNEI in the germline V gene. V gave up 4 bases and J gave up 4 bases, with 10 bases separating them. This CDR3 is CASSGVAGTGELFF. As DNA, the CDR3 is TGTGCCAGCAGTGGAGTGGCGGGCACCGGGGAGCTGTTTTTT.